These T cell receptor beta chains were read from a single sample in a study of T cell changes during pregnancy in multiple sclerosis. Clones were read by immunoSEQ multiplex PCR, and TCRdb kept only the in-frame ones, dropping some. The repertoire consists of some 96,000 clones, with about 92% occurring once and the leading ten covering roughly 2%. Sequencing used peripheral blood, obtained after pregnancy. These receptors were obtained from a female donor with multiple sclerosis, enrolled in a pregnancy study. The CDR3 runs from the conserved cysteine through the conserved F or W. The D gene is left open where the match is weak. Size values are once, few and many counts, or a class for expanded clones, and some rows have none.

clone size: NA; CDR3 length: 15; J gene: TRBJ2-7; D gene: TRBD1; V gene: TRBV5-1; CDR3 DNA: TGCGCCAGCAGCCCCCCGACAGGGCCTCCCAACGAGCAGTACTTC; CDR3 protein: CASSPPTGPPNEQYF
clone size: NA; CDR3 length: 15; J gene: TRBJ1-1; D gene: NA; V gene: TRBV30; CDR3 DNA: TGTGCCTGGAGTCCTACTAAATTAGGGAACACTGAAGCTTTCTTT; CDR3 protein: CAWSPTKLGNTEAFF
clone size: NA; CDR3 length: 18; J gene: TRBJ1-5; D gene: NA; V gene: TRBV25-1; CDR3 DNA: TGTGCCAGCAAAAGAAACAGGGTCCACGTCTATAGCAATCAGCCCCAGCATTTT; CDR3 protein: CASKRNRVHVYSNQPQHF
clone size: NA; CDR3 length: 16; J gene: TRBJ2-3; D gene: TRBD1; V gene: TRBV19; CDR3 DNA: TGTGCCAGTAGTACCCGGGACAGGGGGACCACAGATACGCAGTATTTT; CDR3 protein: CASSTRDRGTTDTQYF
clone size: once; CDR3 length: 15; J gene: TRBJ1-3; D gene: TRBD1; V gene: TRBV11-3; CDR3 DNA: TGTGCCAGCAGTTTCAGGGGGCAAGCTGGAAACACCATATATTTT; CDR3 protein: CASSFRGQAGNTIYF
clone size: NA; CDR3 length: 15; J gene: TRBJ2-6; D gene: NA; V gene: TRBV19; CDR3 DNA: TGTGCCAGTATAGGGGGAAACTCTGGGGCCAACGTCCTGACTTTC; CDR3 protein: CASIGGNSGANVLTF
clone size: NA; CDR3 length: 14; J gene: TRBJ2-2; D gene: NA; V gene: TRBV5-1; CDR3 DNA: TGCGCCAGCAAATTCCTAGTCTCGGACGGGGAGCTGTTTTTT; CDR3 protein: CASKFLVSDGELFF
clone size: NA; CDR3 length: 15; J gene: TRBJ1-4; D gene: NA; V gene: TRBV7-9; CDR3 DNA: TGTGCCAGCAGCGCACGGGATGCAACTAATGAAAAACTGTTTTTT; CDR3 protein: CASSARDATNEKLFF
clone size: NA; CDR3 length: 16; J gene: TRBJ1-5; D gene: NA; V gene: TRBV28; CDR3 DNA: TGTGCCACCGACGAGACAGCGCCCTCCTCCAATCAGCCCCAGCATTTT; CDR3 protein: CATDETAPSSNQPQHF
clone size: NA; CDR3 length: 13; J gene: TRBJ1-4; D gene: TRBD1; V gene: TRBV6-1; CDR3 DNA: TGTGCCAGCAGTGATACCAGGGGGCGAAAACTGTTTTTT; CDR3 protein: CASSDTRGRKLFF
clone size: NA; CDR3 length: 11; J gene: TRBJ1-1; D gene: NA; V gene: TRBV29-1; CDR3 DNA: TGCAGGGCGGGGCACAACACTGAAGCTTTCTTT; CDR3 protein: CRAGHNTEAFF
clone size: NA; CDR3 length: 14; J gene: TRBJ2-7; D gene: NA; V gene: TRBV7-6; CDR3 DNA: TGTGCCAGCAGCTCACAGGAACACTCCTACGAGCAGTACTTC; CDR3 protein: CASSSQEHSYEQYF
clone size: once; CDR3 length: 14; J gene: TRBJ2-3; D gene: NA; V gene: TRBV7-9; CDR3 DNA: TGTGCCAGCAGCTTGAAAGGACAGCCAGATACGCAGTATTTT; CDR3 protein: CASSLKGQPDTQYF
clone size: NA; CDR3 length: 13; J gene: TRBJ1-1; D gene: TRBD1; V gene: TRBV2; CDR3 DNA: TGTGCCAGCAGTGGTAGGGGGCGGGCTGAAGCTTTCTTT; CDR3 protein: CASSGRGRAEAFF
clone size: NA; CDR3 length: 14; J gene: TRBJ1-1; D gene: NA; V gene: TRBV5-1; CDR3 DNA: TGCGCCAGCAGCTTCGCCGGGGGGGACACTGAAGCTTTCTTT; CDR3 protein: CASSFAGGDTEAFF
clone size: once; CDR3 length: 15; J gene: TRBJ2-3; D gene: TRBD2; V gene: TRBV6-4; CDR3 DNA: TGTGCCAGCAGTGACACTAGCGGGAACACAGATACGCAGTATTTT; CDR3 protein: CASSDTSGNTDTQYF
clone size: NA; CDR3 length: 14; J gene: TRBJ2-7; D gene: TRBD1; V gene: TRBV9; CDR3 DNA: TGTGCCAGCAGCGTTGGGACAGACGCCTACGAGCAGTACTTC; CDR3 protein: CASSVGTDAYEQYF
clone size: once; CDR3 length: 15; J gene: TRBJ2-1; D gene: TRBD1; V gene: TRBV11-3; CDR3 DNA: TGTGCCAGCAGCATGGGACAGGGAGCCTACAATGAGCAGTTCTTC; CDR3 protein: CASSMGQGAYNEQFF
clone size: NA; CDR3 length: 15; J gene: TRBJ1-4; D gene: NA; V gene: TRBV30; CDR3 DNA: TGTGCCTGGAGGAGGGATTATGGCACTAATGAAAAACTGTTTTTT; CDR3 protein: CAWRRDYGTNEKLFF
clone size: NA; CDR3 length: 16; J gene: TRBJ2-2; D gene: TRBD2; V gene: TRBV5-4; CDR3 DNA: TGTGCCAGCAGCTTGGTTGGCGGGAGGGGGTCCGGGGAGCTGTTTTTT; CDR3 protein: CASSLVGGRGSGELFF
clone size: once; CDR3 length: 19; J gene: TRBJ2-7; D gene: TRBD2; V gene: TRBV7-9; CDR3 DNA: TGTGCCAGCAGCCCCGGGGGACTAGCGGGTCGGAGGAGCTCCTACGAGCAGTACTTC; CDR3 protein: CASSPGGLAGRRSSYEQYF
clone size: once; CDR3 length: 14; J gene: TRBJ2-7; D gene: NA; V gene: TRBV7-6; CDR3 DNA: TGTGCCAGCAGCCCCCTTACGGGCTCCTACGAGCAGTACTTC; CDR3 protein: CASSPLTGSYEQYF
clone size: few; CDR3 length: 15; J gene: TRBJ2-7; D gene: NA; V gene: TRBV6-5; CDR3 DNA: TGTGCCAGCAGTGGTCGCCGGGGGAGCTCCTACGAGCAGTACTTC; CDR3 protein: CASSGRRGSSYEQYF
clone size: NA; CDR3 length: 15; J gene: TRBJ2-5; D gene: NA; V gene: TRBV7-2; CDR3 DNA: TGTGCCAGCAGCTTATCGAACGGGGTCCAAGAGACCCAGTACTTC; CDR3 protein: CASSLSNGVQETQYF
clone size: once; CDR3 length: 16; J gene: TRBJ1-5; D gene: TRBD1; V gene: TRBV5-1; CDR3 DNA: TGCGCCAGCAGCTTGGGTGGAGGGGGCCCTAATCAGCCCCAGCATTTT; CDR3 protein: CASSLGGGGPNQPQHF
clone size: NA; CDR3 length: 17; J gene: TRBJ1-2; D gene: TRBD1; V gene: TRBV18; CDR3 DNA: TGTGCCAGCTCGCCATCCGGAAAACTTCAGGGGGCGCGTGGCTACACCTTC; CDR3 protein: CASSPSGKLQGARGYTF
clone size: NA; CDR3 length: 13; J gene: TRBJ2-3; D gene: TRBD2; V gene: TRBV5-1; CDR3 DNA: TGCGCCAGCATGAGACTAGCGGGAGATACGCAGTATTTT; CDR3 protein: CASMRLAGDTQYF